The 22 T cell receptor beta chains presented below share a single source sample, sequenced in a study of blood T cells in healthy people across ages. Using a J-beta primer mix together with a sample-barcoded 5' primer, a second PCR was run for roughly 6 to 12 cycles. Using its own MiXCR run on the 5' RACE reads, TCRdb lists one record per CDR3 protein. The repertoire holds 910,000 or so distinct CDR3 sequences, with roughly half as singletons. The sequencing sample was made of blood. The receptors were sampled from a woman aged 55-69 years in good health.

This rearrangement joins TRBV27 to TRBJ2-3; perhaps TRBD1 as D (6 bases). The CDR3 totals 11 residues. V was pared by 10 bases and J by 8 bases, with 13 bases between. The germline V gene encodes CDR1 MNHEY and CDR2 SMNVEV (reference sequence). The CDR3 here is CATAQGVTQYF. CDR3 DNA sequence: TGTGCCACAGCACAGGGAGTTACGCAGTATTTT.

A few counts support this clonotype. This sequence joins TRBV6-5 and TRBJ2-3; D gene ambiguous. The CDR3 is made up of 14 amino acids. With 6 bases removed from V and 2 bases from J, the gap between germline ends came to 12 bases. The germline V gene encodes CDR1 MNHEY and CDR2 SVGAGI. Here the CDR3 DNA reads TGTGCCAGCAGCCCCGCAATATACACAGATACGCAGTATTTT. This encodes CASSPAIYTDTQYF.

The V call is TRBV21-1, the J call TRBJ2-4; the DNA was not compared with TRBD1, the D call given in the table. The end of the DNA aligns better with TRBJ2-7, so the J call may be wrong. TRBV21-1 is labeled a pseudogene. The length of the CDR3 is 18 residues. The CDR3 coding sequence is TGTGCCAGCAACAAATGGGAGAGAGAGGACAGGGGATCCTACGAGCAGTACTTC. Its translation is CASNKWEREDRGSYEQYF.

Here the CDR3 DNA reads TGTGCCAGCAGCCTCCAGGGAGTCCGGGAGCTGTTTTTT. Its translation is CASSLQGVRELFF. The J gene is TRBJ2-2, the V gene TRBV4-2, with D tentatively TRBD1 or TRBD2 (5 bases each). Germline CDR1 is LGHNA and CDR2 is YNFKEQ. This CDR3 is 13 amino acids long. V was trimmed by 4 bases and J by 9 bases, leaving 12 bases between them.

The V call is TRBV20-1, the J call TRBJ2-1; TRBD2 aligns across 9 bases. V was clipped by 5 bases and J by 3 bases; unmatched bases: 5. The CDR3 is 14 amino acids. The germline CDR1 and CDR2 sequences are DFQATT and SNEGSKA (reference sequence). The CDR3: CSAPLAGLYNEQFF. CDR3 DNA: TGCAGTGCTCCTCTAGCGGGACTCTACAATGAGCAGTTCTTC.

V usage is TRBV5-1 and J usage is TRBJ1-1; 11 bases agree with TRBD1. CDR1 and CDR2 (germline): SGHRS, YFSETQ. After removal of 4 bases from V and 1 base from J, the junction contained 15 bases not matched to a gene. This CDR3 has 19 residues. CDR3 sequence (DNA): TGCGCCAGCAGCCAGAAGGTGGACAGGGGGCTGAGAGGGAACACTGAAGCTTTCTTT. This codes for CASSQKVDRGLRGNTEAFF.

This clonotype has more than one count but fewer than ten. V is TRBV28 and J is TRBJ2-7; TRBD2 might be the D (6 bases). The V gene's germline CDR1 is MDHEN and CDR2 SYDVKM. With 6 bases removed from V and 6 bases from J, the gap between germline ends came to 15 bases. CDR3 size: 13 residues. The chain's CDR3 is CASSPLATPEQYF. The CDR3, as DNA: TGTGCCAGCAGCCCTCTAGCGACCCCCGAGCAGTACTTC. The full variable domain, completed using reference TRBV28 and TRBJ2-7, is DVKVTQSSRYLVKRTGEKVFLECVQDMDHENMFWYRQDPGLGLRLIYFSYDVKMKEKGDIPEGYSVSREKKERFSLILESASTNQTSMYLCASSPLATPEQYFGPGTRLTVT.

This chain links TRBV20-1 with TRBJ2-1; the D is unclear. This CDR3 spans 14 amino acids. Per germline, CDR1 DFQATT and CDR2 SNEGSKA (reference sequence). V was trimmed by 6 bases and J by 4 bases, leaving 16 bases between them. DNA of the CDR3: TGCAGTGCGATGGCCGATCCAAATTACAATGAGCAGTTCTTC. Protein product: CSAMADPNYNEQFF.

The chain has TRBV5-1 and TRBJ1-6; 8 nucleotides match TRBD1. This CDR3 has 14 residues. Germline V gene data show CDR1 as SGHRS and CDR2 as YFSETQ. V lost 4 bases to trimming and J lost 7 bases; unmatched junction nucleotides: 4. DNA of the CDR3: TGCGCCAGCAGCACTGACAGGGGCAATTCACCCCTCCACTTT. It encodes CASSTDRGNSPLHF.

The V gene is TRBV5-1, the J gene TRBJ2-3; either TRBD1 or TRBD2 may fit D (5 bases each). Per the germline V gene, CDR1 is SGHRS and CDR2 is YFSETQ. The V end lost 4 bases, the J end lost 5 bases, and 17 bases lay between the germline ends. The CDR3 length is 15 residues. The CDR3 nucleotides read TGCGCCAGCAGCGTCTGGGACCCGACTTTAGATACGCAGTATTTT. Amino acids: CASSVWDPTLDTQYF.

The chain combines TRBV6-5 with TRBJ2-7; D possibly corresponds to TRBD1 (5 bases). Germline V CDR1 and CDR2: MNHEY, SVGAGI. This CDR3 has 12 amino acids. The germline V and J ends were trimmed by 8 bases and 6 bases, with 14 bases remaining between them. CDR3 region: CASVGASGEQYF. In DNA form, the CDR3 reads TGTGCCAGCGTAGGGGCTAGTGGCGAGCAGTACTTC.

With regard to this clonotype: A junction boundary mismatches the germline segment, possibly from a read error. The V gene is TRBV12-3 or TRBV12-4, the J gene TRBJ2-4; TRBD2 might be the D (6 bases). The J call could be wrong; TRBJ2-7 is a better fit for the DNA end. CDR3 length equals 18 residues. For the CDR3, the DNA is TGTGCCAGCCTCCCCTTCCTCGGAGGAGGGCGAAACTCCGACGAGCAGTACTTC. Translating it yields CASLPFLGGGRNSDEQYF.

The genes are TRBV29-1 and TRBJ2-4; D might be TRBD2 (5 bases). The end of the DNA aligns better with TRBJ2-7, so the J call may be wrong. CDR3 length equals 12 residues. Germline V gene sequence: CDR1 SQVTM, CDR2 ANQGSEA. The CDR3 region is CSVCLADYEQYF. CDR3 DNA: TGCAGCGTATGTCTAGCAGATTACGAGCAGTACTTC.

This clonotype was counted between two and nine times. The chain uses TRBV5-1 and TRBJ2-1; D gene unclear. Germline-derived CDR1 and CDR2 are SGHRS and YFSETQ. Trimming removed 8 bases from V and 2 bases from J, with 14 bases in between. This CDR3 region has 14 residues. CDR3 amino acids: CASRGRATYNEQFF. CDR3 DNA sequence: TGCGCCAGTAGAGGACGAGCGACCTACAATGAGCAGTTCTTC.

This clonotype has just one count. The chain uses TRBV9 and TRBJ2-7, with D possibly TRBD2 on 6 matching bases. The CDR3 contains 15 residues. Between the trimmed V and J ends, which lost 1 base and 3 bases, there was a span of 14 bases. The V gene's germline CDR1 is SGDLS and CDR2 YYNGEE. As DNA, the CDR3 is TGTGCCAGCAGCGTATCTGGCGGGACGCTCTACGAGCAGTACTTC. This gives the protein CASSVSGGTLYEQYF.

This clonotype has only a few counts. The chain couples TRBV6-4 to TRBJ2-5; D is ambiguous. The CDR3 sequence is 14 residues long. Germline CDR1 reads MRHNA; CDR2 reads SNTAGT. Trimming left V 2 bases short and J 2 bases short, with 9 bases between. The CDR3 DNA sequence: TGTGCCAGCAGTGACGGGCCTACGCAAGAGACCCAGTACTTC. Translation gives CASSDGPTQETQYF.

The chain combines TRBV10-3 with TRBJ2-5, with D perhaps matching TRBD1 (6 bases). The CDR3 sequence is 14 residues long. V was cut by 2 bases and J by 11 bases, with 18 bases left in between. Germline V gene data show CDR1 as ENHRY and CDR2 as SYGVKD. The DNA of the CDR3 is TGTGCCATCAGTGAGGGTAGGCTTCCAGGGGAGCAGTACTTC. Encoded protein: CAISEGRLPGEQYF.

This chain joins TRBV6-2 or TRBV6-3 and TRBJ2-7; no reliable D call. Trimming left V 0 bases short and J 6 bases short, with 9 bases between. CDR3 size: 13 residues. The germline gives CDR1 MNHEY, CDR2 SVGEGT. The CDR3 coding sequence is TGTGCCAGCAGTTACTCGATTGGGTCCGAGCAGTACTTC. This codes for CASSYSIGSEQYF.

This clonotype was seen once. The V gene is TRBV30, the J gene TRBJ2-7; D call uncertain. This CDR3 has 11 amino acids. The germline V and J ends were trimmed by 7 bases and 1 base, with 8 bases remaining between them. CDR1 and CDR2 (germline): GTSNPN, SVGIG (reference sequence). DNA for the CDR3: TGTGCCTTTAGTGCATCCTACGAGCAGTACTTC. Translated, it gives CAFSASYEQYF.

V and J are TRBV10-3 and TRBJ2-3; the D is unclear. V gave up 6 bases and J gave up 0 bases, with 10 bases separating them. The CDR3 contains 14 residues. Germline V gives CDR1 ENHRY, CDR2 SYGVKD. As DNA, the CDR3 is TGTGCCATCAGCCGAGGACGGAGCACAGATACGCAGTATTTT. Its protein is CAISRGRSTDTQYF.

This sequence joins TRBV3-1 and TRBJ2-7; 14 nucleotides align to TRBD2. The CDR3 is made up of 17 amino acids. J was trimmed by 3 bases and V by 1 base; bases with no gene match: 5. Germline CDR1 and CDR2: LGHDT and YNNKEL (reference sequence). The CDR3, as DNA: TGTGCCAGCAGCCAAGTTCTCGGGACTAGCGGGAGCTACGAGCAGTACTTC. This codes for CASSQVLGTSGSYEQYF.

The J gene is TRBJ1-1, the V gene TRBV12-3 or TRBV12-4, with D maybe TRBD1 (5 bases). The CDR3 runs 16 residues. Trimming took off 5 bases at V and 0 bases at J, with 16 bases between the two ends. In nucleotides, the CDR3 is TGTGCCAGCAGTCCCGCCGCTCAGGGAATGAACACTGAAGCTTTCTTT. This encodes CASSPAAQGMNTEAFF.